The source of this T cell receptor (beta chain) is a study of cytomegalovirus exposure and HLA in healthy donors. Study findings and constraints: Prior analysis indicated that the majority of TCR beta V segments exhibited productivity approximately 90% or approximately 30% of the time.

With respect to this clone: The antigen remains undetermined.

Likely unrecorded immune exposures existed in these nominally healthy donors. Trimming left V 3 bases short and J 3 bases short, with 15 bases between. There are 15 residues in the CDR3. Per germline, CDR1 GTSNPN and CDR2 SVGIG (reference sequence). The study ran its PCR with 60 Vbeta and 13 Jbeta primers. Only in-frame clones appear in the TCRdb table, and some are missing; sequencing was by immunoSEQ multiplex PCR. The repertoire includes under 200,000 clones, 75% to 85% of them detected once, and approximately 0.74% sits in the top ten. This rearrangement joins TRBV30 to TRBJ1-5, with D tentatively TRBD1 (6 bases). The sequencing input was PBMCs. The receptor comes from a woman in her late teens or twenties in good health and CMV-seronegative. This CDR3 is CAWRGPGHPNQPQHF. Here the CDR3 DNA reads TGTGCCTGGAGGGGACCGGGACATCCCAATCAGCCCCAGCATTTT.